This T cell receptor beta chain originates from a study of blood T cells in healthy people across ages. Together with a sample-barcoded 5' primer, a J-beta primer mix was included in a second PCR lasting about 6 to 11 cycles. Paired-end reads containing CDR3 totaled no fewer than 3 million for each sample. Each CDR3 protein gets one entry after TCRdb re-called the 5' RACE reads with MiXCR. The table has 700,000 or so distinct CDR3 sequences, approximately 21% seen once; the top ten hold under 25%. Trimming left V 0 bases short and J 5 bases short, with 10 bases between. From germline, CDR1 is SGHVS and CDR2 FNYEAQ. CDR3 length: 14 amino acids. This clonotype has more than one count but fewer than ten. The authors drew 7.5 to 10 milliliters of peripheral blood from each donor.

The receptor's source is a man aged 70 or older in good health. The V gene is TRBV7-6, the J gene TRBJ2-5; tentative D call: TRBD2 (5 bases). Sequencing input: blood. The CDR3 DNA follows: TGTGCCAGCAGCTTAGCGGTTAGCGTCGAGACCCAGTACTTC. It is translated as CASSLAVSVETQYF.